Following are 14 T cell receptor beta chains from one sample sequenced in a study of cytomegalovirus exposure and HLA in healthy donors. The PCR had 60 Vbeta and 13 Jbeta primers. Method: immunoSEQ multiplex PCR; TCRdb's copy keeps in-frame clones and lacks some. The sample consists of 150,000 to 200,000 clones, 80% to 85% of them appearing once. The material sequenced was PBMCs. These receptors all come from a male donor in good health and CMV-seronegative.

In its sample, this clone was seen once. The chain links TRBV7-2 to TRBJ2-4; D is unclear. V lost 1 base, J lost 4 bases, and 8 bases lay in between. Germline V gene data show CDR1 as SGHTA and CDR2 as FQGNSA. The CDR3 loop spans 14 amino acids. This CDR3 is CASSLVAQKNIQYF. The CDR3 DNA reads TGTGCCAGCAGCTTAGTGGCACAGAAAAACATTCAGTACTTC. The full variable domain, rest sourced from reference TRBV7-2 and TRBJ2-4, is GAGVSQSPSNKVTEKGKDVELRCDPISGHTALYWYRQSLGQGLEFLIYFQGNSAPDKSGLPSDRFSAERTGGSVSTLTIQRTQQEDSAVYLCASSLVAQKNIQYFGAGTRLSVL.

The gene calls are TRBV5-1 and TRBJ2-1, with 10 bases fitting TRBD1. Losses at the gene ends were 4 bases for V and 15 bases for J; bases not matched to a gene: 10. The CDR3 covers 13 residues. The germline CDR1 and CDR2 sequences are SGHRS and YFSETQ. CDR3: CASSATGQGVRFF. Here the CDR3 DNA reads TGCGCCAGCAGCGCGACCGGACAGGGGGTACGGTTCTTC.

The chain is built from TRBV5-6 and TRBJ1-1; perhaps TRBD1 as D (5 bases). V gave up 2 bases and J gave up 2 bases, with 13 bases separating them. The CDR3 is made up of 15 amino acids. Germline V gives CDR1 SGHDT, CDR2 YYEEEE. The CDR3 DNA follows: TGTGCCAGCAGCTTCCCCCAGGGAACAAACACTGAAGCTTTCTTT. It translates to CASSFPQGTNTEAFF.

V is TRBV4-1 and J is TRBJ2-1, with D uncertain. This CDR3 comprises 15 residues. V shed 3 bases and J shed 2 bases, with 11 bases lying between them. Germline CDR1 and CDR2: MGHRA and YSYEKL. Here the CDR3 reads CASSHQIRAYNEQFF. The CDR3 DNA sequence: TGCGCCAGCAGCCATCAAATCCGGGCCTACAATGAGCAGTTCTTC.

V usage is TRBV5-1 and J usage is TRBJ2-1, with D unresolved. Trimming stripped 2 bases from V and 0 bases from J, with 9 bases between. The CDR3 contains 15 residues. Germline V gene sequence: CDR1 SGHRS, CDR2 YFSETQ. The CDR3: CASSFDAGSYNEQFF. In nucleotides, the CDR3 is TGCGCCAGCAGCTTTGACGCAGGCTCCTACAATGAGCAGTTCTTC. Supplemented by reference TRBV5-1 and TRBJ2-1, the full variable domain reads KAGVTQTPRYLIKTRGQQVTLSCSPISGHRSVSWYQQTPGQGLQFLFEYFSETQRNKGNFPGRFSGRQFSNSRSEMNVSTLELGDSALYLCASSFDAGSYNEQFFGPGTRLTVL.

The chain uses TRBV19 and TRBJ1-1; D is possibly TRBD1 (6 bases). The CDR3 consists of 14 residues. CDR1 and CDR2 (germline): LNHDA, SQIVND (reference sequence). V was shortened by 8 bases and J by 4 bases, with 17 bases between the two germline ends. CDR3 region: CASSNGGSFTEAFF. CDR3 in DNA: TGTGCCAGTTCCAATGGGGGCTCGTTCACTGAAGCTTTCTTT.

The chain couples TRBV6-1 to TRBJ2-5; D remains unclear. The CDR3 has 14 amino acids. Germline V lookup: CDR1 MNHNS, CDR2 SASEGT. The V and J ends lost 7 bases and 2 bases respectively, with 14 bases between them. The CDR3 bases are TGTGCCAGCACCCAAACCGAGGCGCAAGAGACCCAGTACTTC. This gives the protein CASTQTEAQETQYF.

The CDR3 DNA is TGTGCCTGGAGTTTCGGACAGGGGAATCAGCCCCAGCATTTT. Translating gives CAWSFGQGNQPQHF. The chain employs TRBV30 and TRBJ1-5; 9 bases are shared with TRBD1. The germline V gene has CDR1 GTSNPN and CDR2 SVGIG (reference sequence). CDR3 length: 14 amino acids. Trimming took 2 bases from V and 4 from J; bases not matched to a gene: 3.

This clone showed up just a few times. This chain links TRBV2 with TRBJ2-6, with 12 bases aligning to TRBD1. V shed 0 bases and J 3 bases; nucleotides not matched to a gene: 9. The V gene's germline CDR1 is SNHLY and CDR2 FYNNEI. The CDR3 totals 20 residues. This CDR3 reads CASSEAPGGTGGFGANVLTF. CDR3 sequence (DNA): TGTGCCAGCAGTGAAGCGCCAGGGGGGACAGGGGGCTTTGGGGCCAACGTCCTGACTTTC.

This rearrangement joins TRBV30 to TRBJ1-5; 7 bases map to TRBD1. J was trimmed by 2 bases and V by 3 bases; bases with no gene match: 19. This CDR3 is 19 amino acids long. Germline V gives CDR1 GTSNPN, CDR2 SVGIG (reference sequence). The chain's CDR3 is CAWSAYGTVNTAGNQPQHF. The DNA for the CDR3 is TGTGCCTGGAGCGCGTACGGGACAGTAAATACGGCAGGCAATCAGCCCCAGCATTTT.

The chain has TRBV7-2 and TRBJ2-7; tentative D call: TRBD1 (6 bases). This CDR3 contains 14 residues. V was trimmed by 4 bases and J by 2 bases, leaving 12 bases between them. The germline V gene has CDR1 SGHTA and CDR2 FQGNSA. CDR3 nucleotide sequence: TGTGCCAGCAGCTACCAACAGGGAACCTACGAGCAGTACTTC. Its protein is CASSYQQGTYEQYF.

The CDR3 nucleotides read TGCGCCAGCAGCTTGACCAGGGGTGGGTCTGAAGCTTTCTTT. It translates to CASSLTRGGSEAFF. The chain uses TRBV5-1 and TRBJ1-1; D may be TRBD1 (6 bases). Germline CDR1 SGHRS, CDR2 YFSETQ. V was pared by 1 base and J by 6 bases, with 13 bases between. CDR3 size: 14 residues.

This chain uses TRBV6-4 with TRBJ1-5, with D unresolved. With 3 bases removed from V and 2 bases from J, the gap between germline ends came to 11 bases. The CDR3 has 15 residues. CDR1 is MRHNA and CDR2 is SNTAGT in the germline V gene. Here the CDR3 DNA reads TGTGCCAGCAGTGAAGGAGGGCTCGGCAATCAGCCCCAGCATTTT. This codes for CASSEGGLGNQPQHF.

This clone has just one count. The rearrangement uses TRBV4-3 and TRBJ1-4; TRBD1 is a possible D gene (6 bases). Germline values: CDR1 LGHNA, CDR2 YSLEER. V was clipped by 5 bases and J by 8 bases, with 15 bases between them. The CDR3 is made up of 14 amino acids. This chain's CDR3 is CASSLTGLGEKLFF. Here the CDR3 DNA reads TGCGCCAGCAGCTTAACAGGGCTTGGCGAAAAACTGTTTTTT.